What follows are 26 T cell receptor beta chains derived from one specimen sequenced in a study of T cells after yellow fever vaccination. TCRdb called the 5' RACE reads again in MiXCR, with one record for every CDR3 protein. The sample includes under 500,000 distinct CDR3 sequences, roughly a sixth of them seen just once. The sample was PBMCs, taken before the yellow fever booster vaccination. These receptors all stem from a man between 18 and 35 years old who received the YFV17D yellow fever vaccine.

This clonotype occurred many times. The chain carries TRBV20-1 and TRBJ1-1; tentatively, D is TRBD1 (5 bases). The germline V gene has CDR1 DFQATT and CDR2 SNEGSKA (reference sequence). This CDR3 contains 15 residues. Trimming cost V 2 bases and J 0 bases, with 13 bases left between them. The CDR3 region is CSARPGLGLNTEAFF. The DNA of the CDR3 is TGCAGTGCTAGACCAGGCCTGGGACTGAACACTGAAGCTTTCTTT.

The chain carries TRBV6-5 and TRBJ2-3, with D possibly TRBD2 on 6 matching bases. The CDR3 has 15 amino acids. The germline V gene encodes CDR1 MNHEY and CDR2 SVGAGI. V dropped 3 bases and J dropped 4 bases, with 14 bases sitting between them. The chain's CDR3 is CASSYGGEEADTQYF. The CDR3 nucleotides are TGTGCCAGCAGTTATGGAGGGGAAGAGGCAGATACGCAGTATTTT.

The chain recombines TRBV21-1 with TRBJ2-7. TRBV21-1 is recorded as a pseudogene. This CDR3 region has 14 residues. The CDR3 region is CASSKEVGIYEQYV. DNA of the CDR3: TGTGCCAGCAGCAAAGAAGTAGGTATCTACGAGCAGTACGTC.

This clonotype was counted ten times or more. This CDR3 is CASSPLVSNNEQFF. DNA for the CDR3: TGTGCCAGCAGTCCCCTGGTCTCTAACAATGAGCAGTTCTTC. The chain joins TRBV6-5 to TRBJ2-1; no reliable D call. This CDR3 is 14 amino acids long. Germline CDR1 and CDR2: MNHEY and SVGAGI. Trimming took 5 bases from V and 5 from J, leaving 13 bases between them.

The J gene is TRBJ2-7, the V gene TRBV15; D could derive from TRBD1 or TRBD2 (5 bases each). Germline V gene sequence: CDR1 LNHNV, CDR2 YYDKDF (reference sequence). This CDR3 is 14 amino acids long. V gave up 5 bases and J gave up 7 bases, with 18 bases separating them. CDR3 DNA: TGTGCCACCAGCCGGGACCGAGGGGTCGGGGAGCAGTACTTC. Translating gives CATSRDRGVGEQYF.

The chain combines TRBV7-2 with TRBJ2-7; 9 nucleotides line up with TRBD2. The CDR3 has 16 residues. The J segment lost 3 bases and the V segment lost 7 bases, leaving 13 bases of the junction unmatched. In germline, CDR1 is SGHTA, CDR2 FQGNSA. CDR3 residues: CASKNSATSGNYEQYF. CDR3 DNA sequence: TGTGCCAGCAAGAATTCGGCGACTAGCGGAAACTACGAGCAGTACTTC.

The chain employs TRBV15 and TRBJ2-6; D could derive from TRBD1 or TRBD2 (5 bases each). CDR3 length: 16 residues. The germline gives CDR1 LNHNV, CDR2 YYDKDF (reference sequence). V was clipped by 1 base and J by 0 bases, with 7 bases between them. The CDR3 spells CATSRAGGSGANVLTF. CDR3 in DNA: TGTGCCACCAGCAGAGCTGGGGGCTCTGGGGCCAACGTCCTGACTTTC.

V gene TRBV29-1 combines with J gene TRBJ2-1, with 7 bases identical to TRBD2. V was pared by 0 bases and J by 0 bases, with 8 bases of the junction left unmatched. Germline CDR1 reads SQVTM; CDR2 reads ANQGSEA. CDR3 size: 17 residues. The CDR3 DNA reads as TGCAGCGTTGAAGATGGACCCGGGGGGAGCTCCTACAATGAGCAGTTCTTC. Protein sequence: CSVEDGPGGSSYNEQFF.

The chain's CDR3 is CSARATRGGTGELFF. The CDR3 nucleotides read TGCAGTGCTAGGGCCACCCGGGGTGGAACCGGGGAGCTGTTTTTT. The chain combines TRBV20-1 with TRBJ2-2, with D maybe TRBD2 (5 bases). V lost 3 bases, J lost 5 bases, and 16 bases lay in between. The CDR3 sequence is 15 residues long. Germline V gene lookup returns CDR1 DFQATT and CDR2 SNEGSKA (reference sequence).

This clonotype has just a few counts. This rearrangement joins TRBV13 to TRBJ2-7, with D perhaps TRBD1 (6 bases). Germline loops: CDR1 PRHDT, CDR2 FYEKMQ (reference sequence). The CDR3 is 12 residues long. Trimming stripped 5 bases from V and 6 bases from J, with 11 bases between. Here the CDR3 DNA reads TGTGCCAGCAGCAATAGGGGGACCGAGCAGTACGTC. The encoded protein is CASSNRGTEQYV.

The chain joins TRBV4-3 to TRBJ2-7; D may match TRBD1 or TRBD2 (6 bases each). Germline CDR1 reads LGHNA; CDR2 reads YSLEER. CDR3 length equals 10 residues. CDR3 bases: TGCGCGAGGGGGGTTCTGAGGGAGTACGTC. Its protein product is CARGVLREYV.

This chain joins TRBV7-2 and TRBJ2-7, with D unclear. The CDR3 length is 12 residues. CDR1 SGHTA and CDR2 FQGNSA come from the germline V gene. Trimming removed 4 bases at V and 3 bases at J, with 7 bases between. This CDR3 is CASSSNHYEQYF. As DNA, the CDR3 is TGTGCCAGCAGCTCGAACCACTACGAGCAGTACTTC.

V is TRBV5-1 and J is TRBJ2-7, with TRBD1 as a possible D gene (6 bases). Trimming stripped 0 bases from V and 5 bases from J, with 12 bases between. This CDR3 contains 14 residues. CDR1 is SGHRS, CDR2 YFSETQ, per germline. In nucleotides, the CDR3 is TGCGCCAGCAGCTTGGGGGCAGGGGCCCACGAGCAGTACGTC. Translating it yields CASSLGAGAHEQYV.

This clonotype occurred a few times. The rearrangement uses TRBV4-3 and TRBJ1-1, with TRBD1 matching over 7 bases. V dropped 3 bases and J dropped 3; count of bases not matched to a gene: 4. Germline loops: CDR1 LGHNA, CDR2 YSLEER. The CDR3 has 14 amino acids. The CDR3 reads CASSQGQMDTEAFF. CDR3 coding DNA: TGCGCCAGCAGCCAGGGACAGATGGACACTGAAGCTTTCTTT.

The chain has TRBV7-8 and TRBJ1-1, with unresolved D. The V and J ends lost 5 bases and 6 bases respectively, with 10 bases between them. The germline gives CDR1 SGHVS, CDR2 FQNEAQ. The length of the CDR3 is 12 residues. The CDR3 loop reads CASSRRSAEAFF. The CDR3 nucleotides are TGTGCCAGCAGCCGAAGGTCAGCTGAAGCTTTCTTT.

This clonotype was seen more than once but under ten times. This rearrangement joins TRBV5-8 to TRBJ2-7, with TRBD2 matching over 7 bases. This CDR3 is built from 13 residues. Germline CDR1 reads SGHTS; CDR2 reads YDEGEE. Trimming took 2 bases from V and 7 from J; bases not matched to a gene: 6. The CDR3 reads CASSLGREREQYV. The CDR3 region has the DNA TGTGCCAGCAGCTTAGGGCGGGAGAGAGAGCAGTACGTC.

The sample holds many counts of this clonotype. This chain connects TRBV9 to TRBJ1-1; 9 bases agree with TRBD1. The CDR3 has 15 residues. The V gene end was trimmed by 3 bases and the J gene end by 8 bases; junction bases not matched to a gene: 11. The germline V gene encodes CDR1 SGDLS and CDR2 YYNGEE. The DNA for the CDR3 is TGTGCCAGCAGCGAACCCCCCGGGACAGGGTCGGAAGCTTTCTTT. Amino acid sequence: CASSEPPGTGSEAFF.

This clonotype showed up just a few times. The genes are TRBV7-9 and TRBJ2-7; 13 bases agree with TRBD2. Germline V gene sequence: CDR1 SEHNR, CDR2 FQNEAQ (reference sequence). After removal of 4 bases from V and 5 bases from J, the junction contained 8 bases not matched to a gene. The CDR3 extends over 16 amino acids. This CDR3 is CASSSLAGGRLHEQYF. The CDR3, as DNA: TGTGCCAGCAGCTCACTAGCGGGGGGGCGGTTGCACGAGCAGTACTTC.

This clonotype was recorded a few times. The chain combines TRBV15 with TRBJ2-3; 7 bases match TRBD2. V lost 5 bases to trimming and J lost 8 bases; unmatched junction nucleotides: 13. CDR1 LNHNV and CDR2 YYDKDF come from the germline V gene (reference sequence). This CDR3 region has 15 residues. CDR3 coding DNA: TGTGCCACCAGCCCCCTGATGACGGGCGGGGGTACGCAGTATTTT. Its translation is CATSPLMTGGGTQYF.

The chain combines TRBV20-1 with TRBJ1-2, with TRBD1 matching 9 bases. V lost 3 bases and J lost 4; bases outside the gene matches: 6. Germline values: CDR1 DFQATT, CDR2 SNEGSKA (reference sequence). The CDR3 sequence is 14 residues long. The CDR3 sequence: CSASPRQGVYGYTF. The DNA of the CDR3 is TGCAGTGCTAGTCCCCGACAGGGGGTCTATGGCTACACCTTC.

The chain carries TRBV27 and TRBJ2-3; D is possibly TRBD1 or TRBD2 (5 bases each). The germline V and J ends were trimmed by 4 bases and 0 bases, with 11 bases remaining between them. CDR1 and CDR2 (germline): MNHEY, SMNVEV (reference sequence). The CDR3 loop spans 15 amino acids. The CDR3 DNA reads TGTGCCAGCAGTTCGGGGACCCCTAGCACAGATACGCAGTATTTT. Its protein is CASSSGTPSTDTQYF.

The CDR3 protein is CASSQPGPGETQYF. CDR3 bases: TGTGCCAGCAGCCAACCGGGCCCTGGGGAGACCCAGTACTTC. The chain carries TRBV14 and TRBJ2-5; D is unresolved. The CDR3 spans 14 residues. Germline CDR1 is SGHDN and CDR2 is FVKESK. V was shortened by 2 bases and J by 5 bases, with 12 bases between the two germline ends.

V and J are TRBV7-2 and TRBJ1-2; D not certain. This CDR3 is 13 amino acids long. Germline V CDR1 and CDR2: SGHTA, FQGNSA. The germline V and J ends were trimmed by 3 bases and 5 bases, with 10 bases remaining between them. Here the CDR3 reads CASSLGLGYGYTF. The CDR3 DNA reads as TGTGCCAGCAGCTTGGGCCTAGGATATGGCTACACCTTC. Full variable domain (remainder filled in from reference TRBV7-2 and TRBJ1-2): GAGVSQSPSNKVTEKGKDVELRCDPISGHTALYWYRQSLGQGLEFLIYFQGNSAPDKSGLPSDRFSAERTGGSVSTLTIQRTQQEDSAVYLCASSLGLGYGYTFGSGTRLTVV.

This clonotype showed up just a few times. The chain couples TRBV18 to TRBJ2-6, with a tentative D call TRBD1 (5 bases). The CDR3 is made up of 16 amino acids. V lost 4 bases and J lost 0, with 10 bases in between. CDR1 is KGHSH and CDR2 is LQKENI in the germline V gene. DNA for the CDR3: TGTGCCAGCTCACTCAGCCAGGGCTCTGGGGCCAACGTCCTGACTTTC. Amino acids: CASSLSQGSGANVLTF.

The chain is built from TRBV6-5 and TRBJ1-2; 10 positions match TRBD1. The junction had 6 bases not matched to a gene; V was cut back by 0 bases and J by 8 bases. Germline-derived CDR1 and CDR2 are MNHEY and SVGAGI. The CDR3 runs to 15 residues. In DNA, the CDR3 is TGTGCCAGCAGTTACTCGACAGGGGGCGCGGGGGGCTACACCTTC. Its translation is CASSYSTGGAGGYTF.

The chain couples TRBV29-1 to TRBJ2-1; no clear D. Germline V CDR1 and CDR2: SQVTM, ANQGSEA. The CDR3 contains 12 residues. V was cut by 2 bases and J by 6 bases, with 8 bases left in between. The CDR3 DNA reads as TGCAGCGTTGAAACGACACCCAATGAGCAGTTCTTC. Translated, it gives CSVETTPNEQFF.